Here is one T cell receptor beta chain with its context. Its matching antigen is unknown. An end of the junction differs from the germline gene, which may be a read error. The data belong to a study of tumor-infiltrating lymphocytes in primary liver carcinoma. Turning to the study itself: Tumors were staged T1-T3 N0M0 and measured about 4 to 11 cm across.

Findings and caveats of the study: For tumor-adjacent and tumor-blood pairs, overlap was less than that seen for tumor region pairs. It was in tumors, not blood, that the top-250-clone fraction was significantly higher (p = 0.039).

The researchers produced TCR beta cDNA from 450 to 600 ng total RNA with a constant-region primer. Libraries of TCR beta came from three nested multiplex PCR rounds with slightly modified ARM-PCR. It was with TRBV1-TRBV30 forward primers and a C-beta reverse primer that the first two PCR rounds were run, at roughly 11 cycles each. Using its own MiXCR run on the multiplex PCR reads, TCRdb lists one record per CDR3 protein. The sample yields approximately 74,000 distinct CDR3 sequences, 70% to 75% seen once. Starting material for RNA and DNA co-extraction consisted of about 17-32 mg of unsorted bulk tissue. The CDR3 covers 16 residues. The V gene's germline CDR1 is LGHNA and CDR2 YNFKEQ.

The sequence was collected from a woman in her sixties with primary liver carcinoma and hepatitis B virus infection. This chain joins TRBV4-2 and TRBJ2-1, with a weak D call TRBD2 (6 bases). Source material: liver tumor tissue from sampling region 4. Subset of the sample: tumor region T4, right-lateral pole. The CDR3 DNA reads TGTGCCACCAGCCAAGCCGACCGGGAGCCCCGGGGTGAGCTGTTCTTC. This sequence encodes CATSQADREPRGELFF.